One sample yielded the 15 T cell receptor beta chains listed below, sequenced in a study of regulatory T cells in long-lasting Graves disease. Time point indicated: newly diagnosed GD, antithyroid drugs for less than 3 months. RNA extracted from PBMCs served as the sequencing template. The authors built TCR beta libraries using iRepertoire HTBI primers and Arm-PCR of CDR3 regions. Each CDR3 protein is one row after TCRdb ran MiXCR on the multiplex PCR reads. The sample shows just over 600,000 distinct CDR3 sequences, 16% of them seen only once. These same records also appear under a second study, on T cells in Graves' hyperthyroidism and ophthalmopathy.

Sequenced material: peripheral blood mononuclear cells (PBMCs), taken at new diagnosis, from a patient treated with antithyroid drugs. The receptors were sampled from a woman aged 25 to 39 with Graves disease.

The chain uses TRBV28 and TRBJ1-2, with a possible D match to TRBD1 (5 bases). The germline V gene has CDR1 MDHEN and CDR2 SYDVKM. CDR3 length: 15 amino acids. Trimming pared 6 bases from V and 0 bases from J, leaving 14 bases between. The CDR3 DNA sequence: TGTGCCAGCAGCTTAGGGGCGGCTTCTAACTATGGCTACACCTTC. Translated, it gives CASSLGAASNYGYTF.

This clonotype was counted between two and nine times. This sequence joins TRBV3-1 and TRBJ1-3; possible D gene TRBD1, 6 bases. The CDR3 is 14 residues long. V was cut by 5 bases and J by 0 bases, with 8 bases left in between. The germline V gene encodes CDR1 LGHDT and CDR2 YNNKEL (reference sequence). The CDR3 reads CASSYRASGNTIYF. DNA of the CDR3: TGTGCCAGCAGCTACAGGGCCTCTGGAAACACCATATATTTT. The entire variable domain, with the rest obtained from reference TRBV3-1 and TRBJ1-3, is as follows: DTAVSQTPKYLVTQMGNDKSIKCEQNLGHDTMYWYKQDSKKFLKIMFSYNNKELIINETVPNRFSPKSPDKAHLNLHINSLELGDSAVYFCASSYRASGNTIYFGEGSWLTVV.

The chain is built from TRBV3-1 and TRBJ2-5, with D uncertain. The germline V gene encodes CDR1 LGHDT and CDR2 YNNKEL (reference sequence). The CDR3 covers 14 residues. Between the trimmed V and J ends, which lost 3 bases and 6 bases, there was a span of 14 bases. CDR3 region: CASSHRNIAKTQYF. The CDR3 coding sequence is TGTGCCAGCAGCCATCGAAATATTGCGAAGACCCAGTACTTC.

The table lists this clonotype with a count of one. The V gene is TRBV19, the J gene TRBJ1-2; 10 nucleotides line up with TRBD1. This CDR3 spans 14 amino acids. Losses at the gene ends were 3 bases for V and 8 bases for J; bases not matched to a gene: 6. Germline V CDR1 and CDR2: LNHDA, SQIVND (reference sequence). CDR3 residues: CASSIDRGLEGYTF. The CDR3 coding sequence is TGTGCCAGTAGTATTGACAGGGGGCTGGAAGGCTACACCTTC. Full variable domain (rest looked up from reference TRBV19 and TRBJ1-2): DGGITQSPKYLFRKEGQNVTLSCEQNLNHDAMYWYRQDPGQGLRLIYYSQIVNDFQKGDIAEGYSVSREKKESFPLTVTSAQKNPTAFYLCASSIDRGLEGYTFGSGTRLTVV.

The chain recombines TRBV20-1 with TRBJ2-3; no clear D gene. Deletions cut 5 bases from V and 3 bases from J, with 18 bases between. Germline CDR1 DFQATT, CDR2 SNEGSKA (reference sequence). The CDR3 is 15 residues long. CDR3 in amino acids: CSARPLGPGTDTQYF. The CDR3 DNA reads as TGCAGTGCTCGGCCCTTAGGGCCTGGGACAGATACGCAGTATTTT.

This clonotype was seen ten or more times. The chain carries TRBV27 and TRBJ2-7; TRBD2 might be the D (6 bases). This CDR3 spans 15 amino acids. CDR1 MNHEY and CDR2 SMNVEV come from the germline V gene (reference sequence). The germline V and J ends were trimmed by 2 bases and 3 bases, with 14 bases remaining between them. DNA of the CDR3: TGTGCCAGCAGTTTAGGGACTCCTGGGTACTACGAGCAGTACTTC. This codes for CASSLGTPGYYEQYF.

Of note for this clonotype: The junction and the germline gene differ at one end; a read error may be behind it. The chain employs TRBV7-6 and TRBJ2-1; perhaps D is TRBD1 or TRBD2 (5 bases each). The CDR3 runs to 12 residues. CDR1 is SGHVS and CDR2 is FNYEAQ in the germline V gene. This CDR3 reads CASSHWGNGQFF. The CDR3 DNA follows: TGTGCCAGCAGCCACTGGGGGAATGGGCAGTTCTTC. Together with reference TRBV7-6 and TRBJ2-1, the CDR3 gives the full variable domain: GAGVSQSPRYKVTKRGQDVALRCDPISGHVSLYWYRQALGQGPEFLTYFNYEAQQDKSGLPNDRFSAERPEGSISTLTIQRTEQRDSAMYRCASSHWGNGQFFGPGTRLTVL.

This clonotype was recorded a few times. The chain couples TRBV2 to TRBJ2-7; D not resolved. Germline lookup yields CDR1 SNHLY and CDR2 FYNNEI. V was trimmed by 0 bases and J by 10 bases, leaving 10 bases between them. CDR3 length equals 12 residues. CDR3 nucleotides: TGTGCCAGCAGTGAAGCCGGCCTGTCTCAGTACTTC. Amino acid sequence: CASSEAGLSQYF.

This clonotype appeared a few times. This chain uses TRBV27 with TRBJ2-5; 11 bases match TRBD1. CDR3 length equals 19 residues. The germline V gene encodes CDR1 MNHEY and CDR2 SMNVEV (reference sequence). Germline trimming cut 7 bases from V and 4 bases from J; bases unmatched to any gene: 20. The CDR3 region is CASKIFPTPDRGRVETQYF. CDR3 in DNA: TGTGCCAGCAAAATTTTCCCAACCCCGGACAGGGGGCGGGTAGAGACCCAGTACTTC.

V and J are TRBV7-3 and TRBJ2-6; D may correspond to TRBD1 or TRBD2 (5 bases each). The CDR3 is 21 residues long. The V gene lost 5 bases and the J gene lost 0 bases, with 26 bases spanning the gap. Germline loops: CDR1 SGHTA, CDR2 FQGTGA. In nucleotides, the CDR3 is TGTGCCAGCAGCCACTTAGGTGGTGCTGGGGGTGCTGACTCTGGGGCCAACGTCCTGACTTTC. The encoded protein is CASSHLGGAGGADSGANVLTF.

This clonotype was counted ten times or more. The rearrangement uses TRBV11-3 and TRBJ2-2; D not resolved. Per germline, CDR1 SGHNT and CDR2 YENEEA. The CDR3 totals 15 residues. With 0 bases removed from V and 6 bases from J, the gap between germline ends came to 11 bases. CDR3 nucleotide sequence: TGTGCCAGCAGCTTAGATCTTTACGGTCCCGGGGAGCTGTTTTTT. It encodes CASSLDLYGPGELFF.

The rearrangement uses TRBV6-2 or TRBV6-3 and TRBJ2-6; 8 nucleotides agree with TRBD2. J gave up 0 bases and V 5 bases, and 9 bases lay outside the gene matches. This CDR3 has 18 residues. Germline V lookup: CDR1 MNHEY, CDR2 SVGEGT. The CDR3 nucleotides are TGTGCCAGCAGTCCAGCGGGGGAGTTCCCCTCTGGGGCCAACGTCCTGACTTTC. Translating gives CASSPAGEFPSGANVLTF.

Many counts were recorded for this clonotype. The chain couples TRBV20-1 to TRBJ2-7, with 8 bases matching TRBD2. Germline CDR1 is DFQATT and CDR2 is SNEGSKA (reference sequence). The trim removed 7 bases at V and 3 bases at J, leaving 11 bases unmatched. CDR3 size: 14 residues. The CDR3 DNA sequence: TGCAGTGTCGGGGGGGCTAGCGCCGGCTACGAGCAGTACTTC. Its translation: CSVGGASAGYEQYF.

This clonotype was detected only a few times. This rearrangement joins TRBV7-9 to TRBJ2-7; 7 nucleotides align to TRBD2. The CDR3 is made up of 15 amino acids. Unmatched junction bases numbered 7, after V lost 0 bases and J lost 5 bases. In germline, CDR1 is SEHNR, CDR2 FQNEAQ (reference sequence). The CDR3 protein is CASSLAGGYGNEQYF. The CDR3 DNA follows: TGTGCCAGCAGCTTAGCGGGGGGGTATGGCAACGAGCAGTACTTC. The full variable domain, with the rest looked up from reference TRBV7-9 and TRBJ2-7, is DTGVSQNPRHKITKRGQNVTFRCDPISEHNRLYWYRQTLGQGPEFLTYFQNEAQLEKSRLLSDRFSAERPKGSFSTLEIQRTEQGDSAMYLCASSLAGGYGNEQYFGPGTRLTVT.

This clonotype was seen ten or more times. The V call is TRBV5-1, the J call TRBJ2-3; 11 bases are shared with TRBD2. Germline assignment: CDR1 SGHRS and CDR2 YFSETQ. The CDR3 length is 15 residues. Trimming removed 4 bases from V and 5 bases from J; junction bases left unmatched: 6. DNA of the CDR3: TGCGCCAGCAGCAGACAACTAGCGGGAGTAGATACGCAGTATTTT. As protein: CASSRQLAGVDTQYF.